Sequencing of this TCR beta chain was carried out in a study of CXCR3-negative and CXCR3-positive naive CD8 T cells. The TRB cDNA libraries were prepared by 5' RACE with UMI labels. TCRdb re-called the 5' RACE reads and catalogs CDR3 proteins one per entry, DNA excluded. The sample includes tens of thousands of distinct CDR3 sequences. Details on this clonotype: Its antigen is undetermined.

Study findings and constraints: CXCR3-negative naive cells had less hydrophobic TRB CDR3s than did CXCR3-positive naive cells. Cryopreserved cells partially lost CXCR3 expression, and fresh PBMCs were used in most assays.

Germline CDR1 SEHNR, CDR2 FQNEAQ (reference sequence). CDR3 size: 13 residues. Sequencing was carried out using naive CXCR3+ CD8+ T cells from blood. This sample's subset: CD45RO-CCR7+CD27+CD95- naive CD8+ T cells expressing CXCR3 (TNR3+). The genes are TRBV7-9 and TRBJ2-7. The TCR comes from a human donor in good health. Some clones in this sample may be carry-over from other donors' samples. The CDR3 loop is CASSFPATYEQYF.